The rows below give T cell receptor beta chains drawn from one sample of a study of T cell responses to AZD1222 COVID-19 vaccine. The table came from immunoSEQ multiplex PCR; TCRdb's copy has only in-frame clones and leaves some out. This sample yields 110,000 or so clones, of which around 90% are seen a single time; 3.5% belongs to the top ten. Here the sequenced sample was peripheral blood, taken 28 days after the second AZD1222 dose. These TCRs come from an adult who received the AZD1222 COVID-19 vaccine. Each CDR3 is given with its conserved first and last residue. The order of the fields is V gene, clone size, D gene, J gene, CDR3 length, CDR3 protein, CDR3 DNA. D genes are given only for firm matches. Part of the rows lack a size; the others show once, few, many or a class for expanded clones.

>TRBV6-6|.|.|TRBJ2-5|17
CASSPFPRQVAPGTQYF
TGTGCCAGCAGTCCCTTTCCCAGACAGGTGGCCCCGGGGACCCAGTACTTC
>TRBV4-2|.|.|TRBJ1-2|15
CASSQHDGTNYGYTF
TGTGCCAGCAGCCAACACGACGGGACAAACTATGGCTACACCTTC
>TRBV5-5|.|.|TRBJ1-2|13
CASSLGTREGYTF
TGTGCCAGCAGCTTGGGAACCCGAGAGGGCTACACCTTC
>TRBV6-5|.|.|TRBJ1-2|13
CASSRDLSGGYTF
TGTGCCAGCAGTCGGGACCTCTCGGGCGGCTACACCTTC
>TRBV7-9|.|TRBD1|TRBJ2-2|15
CASSYKAGGIGELFF
TGTGCCAGCAGCTATAAAGCAGGGGGAATCGGGGAGCTGTTTTTT
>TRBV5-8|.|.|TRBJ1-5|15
CASSLGGNSNQPQHF
TGTGCCAGCAGCTTGGGTGGGAATAGCAATCAGCCCCAGCATTTT
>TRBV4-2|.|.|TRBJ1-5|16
CASSQAGTGSNQPQHF
TGTGCCAGCAGCCAGGCTGGGACGGGAAGCAATCAGCCCCAGCATTTT
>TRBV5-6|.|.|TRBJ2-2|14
CASRLTGNTGELFF
TGTGCCAGCAGACTTACAGGGAACACCGGGGAGCTGTTTTTT
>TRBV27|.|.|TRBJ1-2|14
CASSRKTETYGYTF
TGTGCCAGCAGTCGAAAGACAGAGACCTATGGCTACACCTTC
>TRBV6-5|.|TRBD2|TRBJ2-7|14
CASSQRERAYEQYF
TGTGCCAGCAGTCAGCGGGAGCGAGCCTACGAGCAGTACTTC
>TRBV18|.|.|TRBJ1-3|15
CASSPPGSSGNTIYF
TGTGCCAGCTCACCCCCCGGGAGCTCTGGAAACACCATATATTTT
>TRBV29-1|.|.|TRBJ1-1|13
CSVEASKGTEAFF
TGCAGCGTTGAAGCCTCGAAGGGCACTGAAGCTTTCTTT
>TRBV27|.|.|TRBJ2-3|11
CASTGTDTQYF
TGTGCCAGCACGGGGACAGATACGCAGTATTTT
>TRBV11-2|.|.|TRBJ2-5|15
CASSLDGGTEETQYF
TGTGCCAGCAGCTTAGATGGGGGGACAGAGGAGACCCAGTACTTC
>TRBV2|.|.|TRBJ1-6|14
CASSEFGSNSPLHF
TGTGCCAGCAGTGAATTCGGGAGTAATTCACCCCTCCACTTT
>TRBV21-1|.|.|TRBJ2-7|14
CASSNWWRDHEQYF
TGTGCCAGCAGCAATTGGTGGAGGGACCACGAGCAGTACTTC
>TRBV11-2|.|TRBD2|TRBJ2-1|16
CASRELLGLAGDEQFF
TGTGCCAGCAGAGAACTCTTGGGACTAGCGGGAGATGAGCAGTTCTTC
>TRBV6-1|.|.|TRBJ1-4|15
CASSEFRATNEKLFF
TGTGCCAGCAGTGAATTCAGAGCAACTAATGAAAAACTGTTTTTT
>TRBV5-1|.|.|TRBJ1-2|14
CASSPDGGGYGYTF
TGCGCCAGCAGCCCCGACGGAGGGGGCTATGGCTACACCTTC
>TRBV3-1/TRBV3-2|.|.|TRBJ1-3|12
CASRHRENTIYF
TGTGCCAGCAGACACAGGGAAAACACCATATATTTT
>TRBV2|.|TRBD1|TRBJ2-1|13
CASRDRGRDEQFF
TGTGCCAGCAGGGACAGGGGTCGGGATGAGCAGTTCTTC
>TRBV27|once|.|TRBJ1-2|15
CASSLGGQGRYGYTF
TGTGCCAGCAGTTTAGGGGGGCAGGGCCGGTATGGCTACACCTTC
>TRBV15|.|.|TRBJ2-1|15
CATSRARGSYNEQFF
TGTGCCACCAGCAGAGCCAGGGGTTCCTACAATGAGCAGTTCTTC
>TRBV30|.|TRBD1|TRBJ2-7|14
CAWSRGQGANEQYF
TGTGCCTGGAGTCGAGGACAGGGGGCGAACGAGCAGTACTTC
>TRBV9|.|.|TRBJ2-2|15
CASSVGLGNTGELFF
TGTGCCAGCAGCGTAGGACTGGGGAACACCGGGGAGCTGTTTTTT
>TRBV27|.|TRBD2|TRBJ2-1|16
CASSESGTSSYNEQFF
TGTGCCAGCAGCGAATCCGGGACTAGCTCCTACAATGAGCAGTTCTTC
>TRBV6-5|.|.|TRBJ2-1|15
CASSYSRLTYNEQFF
TGTGCCAGCAGTTACTCAAGGTTGACATACAATGAGCAGTTCTTC
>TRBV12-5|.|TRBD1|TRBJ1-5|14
CASGPEGAGQPQHF
TGTGCTAGTGGTCCCGAGGGGGCGGGGCAGCCCCAGCATTTT
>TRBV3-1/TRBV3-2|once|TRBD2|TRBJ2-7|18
CASSLSRSALAGSYEQYF
TGTGCCAGCAGCCTTTCAAGGTCTGCACTAGCGGGAAGTTACGAGCAGTACTTC
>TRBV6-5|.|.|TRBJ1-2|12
CAIRNRAYGYTF
TGTGCCATTCGGAACAGGGCCTATGGCTACACCTTC
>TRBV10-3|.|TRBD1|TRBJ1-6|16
CAISESNRGYFSPLHF
TGTGCCATCAGTGAGTCGAACAGGGGGTATTTTTCACCCCTCCACTTT
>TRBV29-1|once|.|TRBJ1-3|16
CSVEDLGGPSGNTIYF
TGCAGCGTTGAAGATCTGGGGGGCCCCTCTGGAAACACCATATATTTT
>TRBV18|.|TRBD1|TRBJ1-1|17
CASSPQNDRAVNTEAFF
TGTGCCAGCTCACCACAAAACGACAGGGCAGTGAACACTGAAGCTTTCTTT
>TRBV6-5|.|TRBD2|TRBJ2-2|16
CASSYSIALAGGWLFF
TGTGCCAGCAGTTACTCGATAGCTCTAGCGGGAGGGTGGCTGTTTTTT
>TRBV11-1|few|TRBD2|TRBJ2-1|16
CASSLGIAGGLNEQFF
TGTGCCAGCAGCTTAGGTATAGCGGGAGGATTGAATGAGCAGTTCTTC
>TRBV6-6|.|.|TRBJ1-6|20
CASSHRTDMRTSSYNSPLHF
TGTGCCAGCAGTCACCGAACGGACATGCGGACCAGCTCCTATAATTCACCCCTCCACTTT
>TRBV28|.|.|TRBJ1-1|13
CASSFGPNTEAFF
TGTGCCAGCAGTTTTGGTCCTAACACTGAAGCTTTCTTT
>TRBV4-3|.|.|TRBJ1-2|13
CASSQASFYGYTF
TGCGCCAGCAGCCAGGCCAGCTTCTATGGCTACACCTTC
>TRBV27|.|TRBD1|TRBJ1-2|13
CASRRGGAGGYTF
TGTGCCAGCAGAAGAGGGGGCGCGGGTGGCTACACCTTC
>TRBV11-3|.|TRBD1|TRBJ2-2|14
CASSLTGGVGELFF
TGTGCCAGCAGCTTGACAGGGGGCGTCGGGGAGCTGTTTTTT
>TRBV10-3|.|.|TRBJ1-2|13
CAISEDRDYGYTF
TGTGCCATCAGTGAGGACAGAGACTATGGCTACACCTTC
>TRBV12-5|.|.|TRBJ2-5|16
CASGLAIAQLGETQYF
TGTGCTAGTGGTTTGGCCATTGCCCAGCTCGGTGAGACCCAGTACTTC
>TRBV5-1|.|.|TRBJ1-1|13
CASSLGGVAEAFF
TGCGCCAGCAGCTTGGGAGGGGTCGCTGAAGCTTTCTTT
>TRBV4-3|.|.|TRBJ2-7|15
CASSTQVANSYEQYF
TGCGCCAGCAGCACCCAGGTAGCGAACTCCTACGAGCAGTACTTC
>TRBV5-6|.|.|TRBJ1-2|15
CASSLVGGANYGYTF
TGTGCCAGCAGCTTGGTAGGGGGTGCTAACTATGGCTACACCTTC
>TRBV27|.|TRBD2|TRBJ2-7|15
CASSLVAGVPGEQYF
TGTGCCAGCAGTTTGGTGGCGGGGGTCCCGGGCGAGCAGTACTTC
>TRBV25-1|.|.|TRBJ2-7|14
CASIGRNFPYEQYF
TGTGCCAGCATCGGACGCAACTTCCCCTACGAGCAGTACTTC
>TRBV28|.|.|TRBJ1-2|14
CASSSHWSSGSHEF
TGTGCCAGCAGTTCACACTGGTCCTCAGGATCCCACGAGTTC
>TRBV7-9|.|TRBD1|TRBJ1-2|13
CASSLGQGNGYTF
TGTGCCAGCAGCTTAGGACAGGGAAACGGCTACACCTTC
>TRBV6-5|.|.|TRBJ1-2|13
CASSRHGAYGYTF
TGTGCCAGCAGCCGACATGGGGCCTATGGCTACACCTTC
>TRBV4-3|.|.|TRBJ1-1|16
CASSQDLAGLGTEAFF
TGCGCCAGCAGCCAAGATCTGGCGGGGCTGGGCACTGAAGCTTTCTTT